The 14 T cell receptor beta chains below all came from one sample that was sequenced in a study of vaccination effects on CD4 cells after COVID-19 (dated by TCRdb to the early 2020s). To identify antigen-specific CD4+ T cell clonotypes by their expansion, the ViraFEST assay first stimulated PBMC with viral peptide pools and then applied TCR sequencing. After around eleven days of culture, CD4+ T cells were isolated with the EasySep CD4+ T cell isolation kit. None of the healthy vaccine recipients had a prior SARS-CoV-2 infection, which was confirmed by nucleocapsid antibody tests that came back negative both before and after vaccination. The method behind the library was the immunoSEQ multiplex PCR assay. TCRdb took over this immuneACCESS table, retaining in-frame rearrangements with V and J assigned. Such tables are incomplete; in checked studies, under half of the missing clones stem from an unresolved V gene, and the remainder is unexplained. This sample is represented by about 24,000 clones; 76% of them were singletons. Around 10% of the sample rests with the top ten.

These receptors have no identified antigens. The material was CD4+ T cells from PBMCs cultured with HCoV-NL63 spike peptides, obtained before COVID-19 vaccination. This specimen's cell subset or site label, per the study, means: HCoV-NL63 spike overlapping peptide pool stimulation. These receptors were taken from a human donor who received a COVID-19 vaccine.

This chain links TRBV4-2 with TRBJ2-3; 9 bases fit TRBD2. CDR1 and CDR2 from the germline V gene are LGHNA and YNFKEQ. After removal of 4 bases from V and 0 bases from J, the junction contained 5 bases not matched to a gene. The CDR3 loop spans 16 amino acids. The CDR3 sequence is CASSPTSGTSTDTQYF. In DNA form, the CDR3 reads TGTGCCAGCAGCCCGACTAGCGGCACTAGCACAGATACGCAGTATTTT.

The chain uses TRBV7-9 and TRBJ1-3; tentatively, D is TRBD1 (6 bases). The CDR3 length is 15 residues. Germline V gene lookup returns CDR1 SEHNR and CDR2 FQNEAQ (reference sequence). Trimming took off 1 base at V and 3 bases at J, with 10 bases between the two ends. The CDR3 loop is CASSLGGALGNTIYF. For the CDR3, the DNA is TGTGCCAGCAGCTTAGGGGGGGCCCTTGGAAACACCATATATTTT.

V and J are TRBV3-1 (or the pseudogene TRBV3-2) and TRBJ1-3; 10 bases agree with TRBD1. V shed 1 base, J shed 4 bases, and the junction held 7 bases outside the gene matches. The CDR3 covers 17 residues. The V gene's germline CDR1 is LGHDT and CDR2 YNNKEL (reference sequence). The CDR3 sequence: CASSQGSGTGDGNTIYF. DNA of the CDR3: TGTGCCAGCAGCCAAGGATCCGGGACAGGGGACGGAAACACCATATATTTT.

The chain joins TRBV7-2 to TRBJ1-6; 7 nucleotides agree with TRBD1. CDR1 is SGHTA and CDR2 is FQGNSA in the germline V gene. Trimming took 0 bases from V and 0 from J; bases not matched to a gene: 17. The CDR3 runs to 22 residues. The CDR3 DNA reads TGTGCCAGCAGCTTAGCCCCAGGGACAGAAGTGACCCGGAGCTCCTATAATTCACCCCTCCACTTT. Encoded protein: CASSLAPGTEVTRSSYNSPLHF.

The chain combines TRBV6-5 with TRBJ1-1; D perhaps matches TRBD1 (6 bases). The CDR3 extends over 13 amino acids. CDR1 and CDR2 (germline): MNHEY, SVGAGI. The V end was cut by 6 bases, the J end by 6 bases, with 14 bases between. Written as DNA, the CDR3 is TGTGCCAGCAGGGGACACCCGTCCGCTGAAGCTTTCTTT. It translates to CASRGHPSAEAFF.

A note on this clone: The junction departs from germline at one end; a sequencing error may be responsible. The gene calls are TRBV2 and TRBJ1-1; weak D call: TRBD1 (5 bases). Germline V gene data show CDR1 as SNHLY and CDR2 as FYNNEI. This CDR3 has 13 residues. The CDR3 loop reads CASREGENTEAFF. CDR3 DNA sequence: TGTGCCAGCAGGGAAGGGGAGAACACTGAAGCTTTCTTT.

This chain connects TRBV10-3 to TRBJ1-2, with a possible D match to TRBD1 (6 bases). The CDR3 extends over 12 amino acids. Trimming took off 11 bases at V and 0 bases at J, with 10 bases between the two ends. Germline loops: CDR1 ENHRY, CDR2 SYGVKD. The CDR3 DNA is TGTGCCGCCGGGACAACTAACTATGGCTACACCTTC. It translates to CAAGTTNYGYTF.

This chain connects TRBV19 to TRBJ2-3, with 7 bases lining up with TRBD1. Germline CDR1 is LNHDA and CDR2 is SQIVND (reference sequence). CDR3 length equals 15 residues. Trimming took 5 bases from V and 2 from J; bases not matched to a gene: 7. In DNA, the CDR3 is TGTGCCAGTAGTGTTCGACAGGGCCCCACAGATACGCAGTATTTT. Translation: CASSVRQGPTDTQYF.

This clone was detected a few times. This chain links TRBV19 with TRBJ1-1; weak D call: TRBD1 (5 bases). Trimming left V 4 bases short and J 1 base short, with 16 bases between. The germline V gene encodes CDR1 LNHDA and CDR2 SQIVND (reference sequence). This CDR3 has 16 amino acids. CDR3 protein: CASSRVLGRANTEAFF. DNA of the CDR3: TGTGCCAGTAGTAGGGTTCTGGGACGTGCGAACACTGAAGCTTTCTTT.

The J gene is TRBJ1-4, the V gene TRBV6-1, with no clear D. Germline values: CDR1 MNHNS, CDR2 SASEGT. Trimming stripped 3 bases from V and 0 bases from J, with 5 bases between. This CDR3 contains 14 residues. This CDR3 reads CASSDGTTNEKLFF. Written as DNA, the CDR3 is TGTGCCAGCAGTGATGGGACAACTAATGAAAAACTGTTTTTT.

V is TRBV30 and J is TRBJ1-2; D is unresolved. The length of the CDR3 is 14 residues. V was trimmed by 0 bases and J by 3 bases, leaving 11 bases between them. In germline, CDR1 is GTSNPN, CDR2 SVGIG (reference sequence). In DNA, the CDR3 is TGTGCCTGGAGTGTACAAGGGCTTCACTATGGCTACACCTTC. Translation: CAWSVQGLHYGYTF.

This clone has more than one count but fewer than ten. This rearrangement joins TRBV7-2 to TRBJ2-3, with 10 positions matching TRBD2. Looked up from germline, CDR1 is SGHTA and CDR2 is FQGNSA. Unmatched junction bases numbered 12, after V lost 5 bases and J lost 1 base. The CDR3 is 18 amino acids. The CDR3, as DNA: TGTGCCAGCAGCCTGAGCGGGGGGGCCTTCGTGGGCACAGATACGCAGTATTTT. Its translation: CASSLSGGAFVGTDTQYF.

The genes are TRBV6-1 and TRBJ2-2, with D uncertain. CDR1 MNHNS and CDR2 SASEGT come from the germline V gene. V lost 3 bases to trimming and J lost 5 bases, with 7 bases between them. The CDR3 extends over 13 amino acids. Here the CDR3 reads CASSDSHTGELFF. In nucleotides, the CDR3 is TGTGCCAGCAGTGATTCTCATACCGGGGAGCTGTTTTTT.

J is TRBJ1-5 and V is TRBV7-6; D uncertain. CDR1 SGHVS and CDR2 FNYEAQ come from the germline V gene. Between the trimmed V and J ends, which lost 5 bases and 3 bases, there was a span of 14 bases. The CDR3 sequence is 15 residues long. CDR3 in amino acids: CASSLSPGLNQPQHF. CDR3 nucleotide sequence: TGTGCCAGCAGCCTCAGCCCTGGGCTCAATCAGCCCCAGCATTTT.